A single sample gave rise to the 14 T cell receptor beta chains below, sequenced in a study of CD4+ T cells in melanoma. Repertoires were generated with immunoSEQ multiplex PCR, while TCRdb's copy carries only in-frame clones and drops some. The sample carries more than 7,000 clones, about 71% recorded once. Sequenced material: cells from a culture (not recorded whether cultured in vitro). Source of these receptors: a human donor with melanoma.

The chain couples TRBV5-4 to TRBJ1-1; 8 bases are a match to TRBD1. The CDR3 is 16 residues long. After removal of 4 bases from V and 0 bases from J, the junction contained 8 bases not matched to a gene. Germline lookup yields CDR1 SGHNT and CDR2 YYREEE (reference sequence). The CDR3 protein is CASSIRQGTMNTEAFF. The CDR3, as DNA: TGTGCCAGCAGCATCCGACAGGGGACCATGAACACTGAAGCTTTCTTT. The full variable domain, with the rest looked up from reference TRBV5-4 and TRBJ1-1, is ETGVTQSPTHLIKTRGQQVTLRCSSQSGHNTVSWYQQALGQGPQFIFQYYREEENGRGNFPPRFSGLQFPNYSSELNVNALELDDSALYLCASSIRQGTMNTEAFFGQGTRLTVV.

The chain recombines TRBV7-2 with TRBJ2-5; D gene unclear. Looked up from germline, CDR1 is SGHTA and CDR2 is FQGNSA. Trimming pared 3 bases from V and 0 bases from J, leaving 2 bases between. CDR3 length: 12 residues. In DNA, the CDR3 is TGTGCCAGCAGCTTGAACCAAGAGACCCAGTACTTC. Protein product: CASSLNQETQYF.

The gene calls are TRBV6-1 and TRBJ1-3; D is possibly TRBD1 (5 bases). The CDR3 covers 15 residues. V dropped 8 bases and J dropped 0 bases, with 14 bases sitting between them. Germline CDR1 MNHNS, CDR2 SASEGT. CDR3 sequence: CASAKRGDSGNTIYF. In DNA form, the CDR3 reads TGTGCCAGCGCCAAGAGAGGGGACTCTGGAAACACCATATATTTT.

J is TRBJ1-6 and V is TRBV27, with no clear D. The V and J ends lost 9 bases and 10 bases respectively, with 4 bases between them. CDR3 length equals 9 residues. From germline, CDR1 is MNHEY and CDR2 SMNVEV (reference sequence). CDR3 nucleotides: TGTGCCAGGGACTCACCCCTCCACTTT. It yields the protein CARDSPLHF.

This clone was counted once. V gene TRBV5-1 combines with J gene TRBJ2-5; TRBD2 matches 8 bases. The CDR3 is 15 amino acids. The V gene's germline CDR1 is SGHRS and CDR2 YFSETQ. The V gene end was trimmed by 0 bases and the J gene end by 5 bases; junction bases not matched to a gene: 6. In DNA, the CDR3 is TGCGCCAGCAGCTTGGATGGGACTAGTTTTGAGACCCAGTACTTC. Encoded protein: CASSLDGTSFETQYF.

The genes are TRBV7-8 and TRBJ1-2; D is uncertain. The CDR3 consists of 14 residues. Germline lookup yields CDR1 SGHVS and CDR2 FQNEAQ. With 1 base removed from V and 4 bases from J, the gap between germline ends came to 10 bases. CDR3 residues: CASSLERAFYGYTF. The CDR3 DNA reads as TGTGCCAGCAGCTTAGAGCGGGCATTCTATGGCTACACCTTC. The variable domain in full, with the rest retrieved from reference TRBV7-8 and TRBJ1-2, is GAGVSQSPRYKVAKRGQDVALRCDPISGHVSLFWYQQALGQGPEFLTYFQNEAQLDKSGLPSDRFFAERPEGSVSTLKIQRTQQEDSAVYLCASSLERAFYGYTFGSGTRLTVV.

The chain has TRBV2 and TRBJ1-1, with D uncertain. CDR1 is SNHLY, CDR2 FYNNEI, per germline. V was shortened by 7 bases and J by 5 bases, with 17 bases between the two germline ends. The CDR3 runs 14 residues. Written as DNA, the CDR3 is TGTGCCAGCACCCCCGAGGCAGTACTAACTGAAGCTTTCTTT. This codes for CASTPEAVLTEAFF. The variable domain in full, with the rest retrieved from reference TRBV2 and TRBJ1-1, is EPEVTQTPSHQVTQMGQEVILRCVPISNHLYFYWYRQILGQKVEFLVSFYNNEISEKSEIFDDQFSVERPDGSNFTLKIRSTKLEDSAMYFCASTPEAVLTEAFFGQGTRLTVV.

As DNA, the CDR3 is TGTGCCAGCTCACCAAATGCGGATAACACTGAAGCTTTCTTT. This encodes CASSPNADNTEAFF. J is TRBJ1-1 and V is TRBV18; D call uncertain. CDR1 and CDR2 (germline): KGHSH, LQKENI. This CDR3 spans 14 amino acids. Trimming took off 2 bases at V and 2 bases at J, with 9 bases between the two ends.

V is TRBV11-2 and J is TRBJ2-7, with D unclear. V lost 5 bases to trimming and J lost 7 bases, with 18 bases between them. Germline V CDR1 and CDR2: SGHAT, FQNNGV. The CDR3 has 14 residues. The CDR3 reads CASSPATAIVEQYF. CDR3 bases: TGTGCCAGCAGCCCTGCAACAGCGATAGTGGAGCAGTACTTC.

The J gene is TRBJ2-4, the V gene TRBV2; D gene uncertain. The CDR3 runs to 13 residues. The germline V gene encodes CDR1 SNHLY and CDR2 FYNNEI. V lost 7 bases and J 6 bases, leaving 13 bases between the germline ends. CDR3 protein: CASMAGPGNIQYF. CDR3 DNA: TGTGCCAGCATGGCCGGACCGGGAAACATTCAGTACTTC.

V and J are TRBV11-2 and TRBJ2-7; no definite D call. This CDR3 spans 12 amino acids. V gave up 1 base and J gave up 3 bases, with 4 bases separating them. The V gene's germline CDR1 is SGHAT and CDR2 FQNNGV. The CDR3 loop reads CASSLAGYEQYF. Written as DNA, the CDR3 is TGTGCCAGCAGCTTAGCGGGCTACGAGCAGTACTTC.

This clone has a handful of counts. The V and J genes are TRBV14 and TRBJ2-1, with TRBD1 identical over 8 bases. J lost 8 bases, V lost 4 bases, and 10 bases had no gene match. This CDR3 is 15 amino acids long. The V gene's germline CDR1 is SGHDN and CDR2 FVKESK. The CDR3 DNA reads TGTGCCAGCAGCCGCGGGACAGGAGGGTGGTATGAGCAGTTCTTC. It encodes CASSRGTGGWYEQFF.

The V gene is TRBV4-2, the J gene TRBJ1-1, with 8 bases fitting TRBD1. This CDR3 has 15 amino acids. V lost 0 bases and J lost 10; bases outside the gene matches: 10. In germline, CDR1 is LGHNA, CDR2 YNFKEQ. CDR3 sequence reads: CASSQDLGQGSRAFF. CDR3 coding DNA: TGTGCCAGCAGCCAAGATCTCGGACAGGGCAGTAGAGCTTTCTTT.

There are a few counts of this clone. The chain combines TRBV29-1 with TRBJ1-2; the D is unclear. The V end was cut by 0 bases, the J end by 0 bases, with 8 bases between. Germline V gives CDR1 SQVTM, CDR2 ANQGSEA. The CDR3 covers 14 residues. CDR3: CSVEEKWANYGYTF. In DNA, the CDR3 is TGCAGCGTTGAAGAGAAGTGGGCTAACTATGGCTACACCTTC.